This record concerns one T cell receptor beta chain sequence. Repertoires were generated with immunoSEQ multiplex PCR, while TCRdb's copy carries only in-frame clones and drops some. The table has about 120,000 clones, 93% seen once. The sample originates from a study of control samples from healthy donors and cancer patients. Trimming took off 4 bases at V and 8 bases at J, with 5 bases between the two ends. This CDR3 contains 11 residues. The receptor was derived from a man in his thirties or forties in good health. Input material: blood. The V and J genes are TRBV12-3 or TRBV12-4 and TRBJ1-4, with D possibly TRBD1 on 5 matching bases. The CDR3 region is CASSSGEKLFF. The CDR3 DNA reads TGTGCCAGCAGTTCAGGGGAAAAACTGTTTTTT.